These T cell receptor beta chains were read from a single sample in a study of T cells after yellow fever vaccination. TCRdb processed the 5' RACE reads anew with MiXCR; each CDR3 protein has one entry. The sample contains hundreds of thousands of distinct CDR3 sequences, approximately 13% of which appear only once. The sequencing here drew on PBMCs, taken on the day of the yellow fever booster vaccination. All receptors come from a man aged 25-40 years who received the YFV17D yellow fever vaccine. Both conserved end residues are part of each CDR3. The order of the fields is J gene, V gene, clone size, D gene, CDR3 DNA, CDR3 protein. D genes are given only for firm matches. Clone size is stated in some rows and not others, as once, few, many or a class when expanded.

TRBJ2-2 TRBV5-5 few TRBD2 TGTGCCAGCAGCTTGCGGGAGGGACGCCCCACGAACACCGGGGAGCTGTTTTTT CASSLREGRPTNTGELFF
TRBJ2-6 TRBV15 few NA TGTGCCACCAGCAGCCCCCGATCGGGGTCCCATGGGGCCAACGTCCTGACTTTC CATSSPRSGSHGANVLTF
TRBJ2-5 TRBV11-3 NA TRBD2 TGTGCCAGCAGCAACCGGGACTACGCCCCCCAAGAGACCCAGTACTTC CASSNRDYAPQETQYF
TRBJ2-1 TRBV24-1 NA NA TGTGCCACCAGTAAAGCGGGTCCCCCCCACAATGAGCAGTTCTTC CATSKAGPPHNEQFF
TRBJ2-7 TRBV5-4 few TRBD2 TGTGCCAGCATCCCCTCTGGCGGGAGAAACTACGAGCAGTACTTC CASIPSGGRNYEQYF
TRBJ1-1 TRBV28 few NA TGTGCCAGCAGTTCGCTGATCTTTAGCAACACTGAAGCTTTCTTT CASSSLIFSNTEAFF
TRBJ2-5 TRBV4-3 NA TRBD1 TGCGCCAGCAGCCAAGGGACAGGGCAAGAGACCCAGTACTTC CASSQGTGQETQYF
TRBJ2-3 TRBV5-6 few NA TGTGCCAGCAGCTTGGCAGGGAGATTAGATACGCAGTATTTT CASSLAGRLDTQYF
TRBJ2-7 TRBV6-1 NA NA TGTGCCAGCAGTCCCCCAGTGAGGCTACCCTACGAGCAGTACTTC CASSPPVRLPYEQYF
TRBJ2-1 TRBV5-1 once TRBD2 TGCGCCAGCAGCCTTCTAGCGGGACCCGCTTCGCCCAGAGGGAATGAGCAGTTCTTC CASSLLAGPASPRGNEQFF
TRBJ2-1 TRBV7-9 NA NA TGTGCCAGCAGCTTAGACCGACTAGTATCCTACAATGAGCAGTTCTTC CASSLDRLVSYNEQFF
TRBJ2-3 TRBV20-1 NA TRBD2 TGCAGCAGCAGCGGGAGAGGGGGGAGGACGCAGTATTTT CSSSGRGGRTQYF
TRBJ1-2 TRBV7-3 NA TRBD1 TGTGCCAGCAGCGGACAGGGCGGATATGGCTACACCTTC CASSGQGGYGYTF
TRBJ2-7 TRBV5-5 NA NA TGTGCCAGCAGCCGATCGGTAGAGCAGTACTTC CASSRSVEQYF
TRBJ2-2 TRBV9 few NA TGTGCCAGCAGCGTAGGAGGCTTGCGCCCCGGGGAGCTGTTTTTT CASSVGGLRPGELFF
TRBJ1-4 TRBV20-1 NA NA TGCAGTGCTAGAGACCAGGCAACTAATGAAAAACTGTTTTTT CSARDQATNEKLFF
TRBJ1-1 TRBV28 NA NA TGTGCCAGCAGTTCACACGGGGACCTGAACACTGAAGCTTTCTTT CASSSHGDLNTEAFF
TRBJ2-7 TRBV20-1 NA TRBD2 TGCTGTGCTAGTAGGTGGTTAGCGGGGAACTCCTACGAGCAGTACTTC CCASRWLAGNSYEQYF
TRBJ1-2 TRBV18 once TRBD1 TGTGCCAGCTCACCACGTACAGGGGGCGCGGGCTACACCTTC CASSPRTGGAGYTF
TRBJ2-4 TRBV6-1 few TRBD1 TGTGCCAGCAGGTCCCCCCCGGGACAGGGGATGGCCAAAAACATTCAGTACTTC CASRSPPGQGMAKNIQYF
TRBJ2-7 TRBV20-1 once TRBD2 TGCAGTGCTAGGGTTCCCGCGGGAGCACCCGAGCAGTACTTC CSARVPAGAPEQYF
TRBJ2-1 TRBV7-2 few NA TGTGCCAGCAGCTTATCTCTGACTTGGCATGAGCAGTTCTTC CASSLSLTWHEQFF
TRBJ1-2 TRBV18 NA NA TGTGCCAGCGAGAGGACGGAGTGGGACTACACCTTC CASERTEWDYTF
TRBJ1-6 TRBV7-2 few TRBD1 TGTGCCAGCAGCTCCAGGGGGCTGTATAATTCACCCCTCCACTTT CASSSRGLYNSPLHF
TRBJ2-2 TRBV5-1 few NA TGCGCCAGCAGCTTGGGGGCAGACACCGGGGAGCTGTTTTTT CASSLGADTGELFF
TRBJ2-5 TRBV7-2 NA NA TGTGCCAGCAGCTGGGGTCGGGGATTCGGAGAGACCCAGTACTTC CASSWGRGFGETQYF
TRBJ1-3 TRBV10-3 few TRBD1 TGTGCCATCAGTTCATACAGGGGAGAAGGAAACACCATATATTTT CAISSYRGEGNTIYF
TRBJ1-3 TRBV4-3 NA NA TGCGCCAGCAGCCCTATGCCCGGGGGGCACAACACCATATATTTT CASSPMPGGHNTIYF
TRBJ2-7 TRBV5-1 NA NA TGCGCCAGCAGATGCGAGCAGTACTTC CASRCEQYF
TRBJ2-1 TRBV7-2 many TRBD2 TGTGCCAGCAGCATTAGCGGGAAAGGGAATGAGCAGTTCTTC CASSISGKGNEQFF
TRBJ1-6 TRBV29-1 many NA TGCAGCGTTGAATCCGCCGGGACTCTCCACTTT CSVESAGTLHF
TRBJ2-3 TRBV14 few NA TGTGCCAGCAGCCACCTCTCGGGACCCAGCACAGATACGCAGTATTTT CASSHLSGPSTDTQYF
TRBJ2-2 TRBV29-1 few TRBD1 TGCAGCGTTGGGGGGACAGGCCTTGAGCAGCTGTTTTTT CSVGGTGLEQLFF
TRBJ2-1 TRBV5-1 NA NA TGCGCCAGCAGCCCACCTCGTGAGTTCTGGTTCTTC CASSPPREFWFF
TRBJ2-1 TRBV4-3 NA TRBD2 TGCGCCAGCAGCCCGGGACTAGCGGGAGCCAGGGAGCAGTTCTTC CASSPGLAGAREQFF
TRBJ2-2 TRBV7-6 once NA TGTGCCAGCAGCTCTGTTGGGCCTACCACCGGGGAGCTGTTTTTT CASSSVGPTTGELFF
TRBJ2-2 TRBV6-2/TRBV6-3 NA NA TGTGCCAGCAGACTCGCCGCCCTTACCTGGGGCGGGGAGCTGTTTTTT CASRLAALTWGGELFF
TRBJ2-1 TRBV27 few NA TGTGCCAGCACCACACAATACAATGAGCAGTTCTTC CASTTQYNEQFF
TRBJ2-3 TRBV5-1 few NA TGCGCCAGCAGCTCAGGTTTTTTCGGCACAGATACGCAGTATTTT CASSSGFFGTDTQYF
TRBJ1-4 TRBV5-1 NA NA TGCGCCAGCAGCCCTCGCGGGGCGGCTGAAAAACTGTTTTTT CASSPRGAAEKLFF
TRBJ1-2 TRBV29-1 many NA TGCAGCGTGGGGGACAATCCTAACTATGGCTACACCTTC CSVGDNPNYGYTF
TRBJ2-1 TRBV10-2 NA TRBD2 TGCGCCAGCAGTGAGCCCAGCGGGAAGGAGTTCTTC CASSEPSGKEFF
TRBJ2-3 TRBV4-3 NA TRBD1 TGCGCCAGCAGCGCACACAGGGGAAATACGCAGTATTTT CASSAHRGNTQYF
TRBJ2-7 TRBV9 NA TRBD2 TGTGCCAGCAGCCCTCGGACTAGCGCTATCTACGAGCAGTACTTC CASSPRTSAIYEQYF
TRBJ2-3 TRBV7-2 few TRBD2 TGTGCCAGCAGCTCCCGCCGAGCGGGAGGACACACAGATACGCAGTATTTT CASSSRRAGGHTDTQYF
TRBJ2-1 TRBV24-1 NA NA TGTGCCACCAGTGAAACCAATAGGAATGAGCAGTTCTTC CATSETNRNEQFF
TRBJ2-3 TRBV6-2/TRBV6-3 NA TRBD2 TGTGCCAGCCATAGGACTAGCGGGAGCGCCACAGATACGCAGTATTTT CASHRTSGSATDTQYF
TRBJ2-7 TRBV5-1 many TRBD2 TGCGCCAGCAGCAAACTAGCGGGAGCTAATGAGCAGTACTTC CASSKLAGANEQYF
TRBJ2-2 TRBV7-9 few NA TGTGCCAGCAGCCCCAGCCTGACTAGTTACACCGGGGAGCTGTTTTTT CASSPSLTSYTGELFF
TRBJ2-3 TRBV9 few TRBD2 TGTGCCAGCAGCGGACTTTCTAGCGGGAGTGTGAATACGCAGTATTTT CASSGLSSGSVNTQYF
TRBJ2-7 TRBV20-1 NA TRBD2 TGCAGTGCTAGTTACCAGGACCAGGGACTACGCGAGCAGTACTTC CSASYQDQGLREQYF
TRBJ2-1 TRBV28 few NA TGTGCCAGCAGCCTATCTTTACGGGGACGCCTTAATGAGCAGTTCTTC CASSLSLRGRLNEQFF
TRBJ2-3 TRBV5-1 NA NA TGCGCCAGCAGCCCGGGGGTCTCGGATACGCAGTATTTT CASSPGVSDTQYF
TRBJ1-1 TRBV29-1 few NA TGCAGCGTTGAATTGGGGCAGGGGAACACTGAAGCTTTCTTT CSVELGQGNTEAFF
TRBJ2-3 TRBV20-1 many NA TGCAGTGTCAAACAGGACAACACAGATACGCAGTATTTT CSVKQDNTDTQYF
TRBJ2-2 TRBV7-6 NA NA TGTGCCAGCAGCTCCGAGGTGGGAGAGTCGTTTTTT CASSSEVGESFF